Listed here is a single T cell receptor (beta chain). Its cognate antigen is unknown. Repertoires were generated with immunoSEQ multiplex PCR, while TCRdb's copy carries only in-frame clones and drops some. Here the sample spans approximately 39,000 clones, approximately 92% being singletons. The sample originates from a study of cytomegalovirus exposure and HLA in healthy donors. Study-level background: The platform used for the approximately 120 validation repertoires matched that of the roughly 700 first-cohort repertoires, a later analysis reported.

Points from the study as a whole: For cytomegalovirus status, the classifier reportedly gave diagnoses with high specificity and sensitivity. First-cohort TCR clusters tended to co-occur in the 90 to 150 validation repertoires, a later analysis found. The study recorded over 150 TCR beta chains that were cytomegalovirus-associated.

Trimming removed 3 bases from V and 7 bases from J; junction bases left unmatched: 9. The CDR3 totals 15 residues. The sample consisted of PBMCs. The receptor comes from a man younger than 35 in good health and CMV-seronegative. This chain joins TRBV23-1 and TRBJ1-5; 7 nucleotides line up with TRBD1. TRBV23-1 is reported as an ORF; its role is uncertain. In DNA form, the CDR3 reads TGCGCCAGCAGTCAGGGCAGGGGGGAAGAACAGCCCCAGCATTTT. Translated, it gives CASSQGRGEEQPQHF.